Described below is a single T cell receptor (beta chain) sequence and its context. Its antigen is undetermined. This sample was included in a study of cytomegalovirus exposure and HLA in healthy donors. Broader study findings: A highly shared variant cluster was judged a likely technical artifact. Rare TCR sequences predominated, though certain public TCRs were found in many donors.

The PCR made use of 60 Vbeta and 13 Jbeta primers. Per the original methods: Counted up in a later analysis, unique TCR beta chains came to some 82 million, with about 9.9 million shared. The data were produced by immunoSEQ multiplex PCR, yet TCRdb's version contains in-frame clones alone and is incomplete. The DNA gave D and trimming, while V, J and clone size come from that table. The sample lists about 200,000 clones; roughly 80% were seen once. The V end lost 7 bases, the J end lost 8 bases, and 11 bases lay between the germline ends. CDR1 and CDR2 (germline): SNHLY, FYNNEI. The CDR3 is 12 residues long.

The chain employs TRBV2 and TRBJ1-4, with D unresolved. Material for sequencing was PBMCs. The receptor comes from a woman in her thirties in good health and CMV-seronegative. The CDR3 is CASKGDVEKLFF. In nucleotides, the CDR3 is TGTGCCAGCAAGGGAGACGTGGAAAAACTGTTTTTT.